This TCR beta chain was recorded in a study of T cell responses to AZD1222 COVID-19 vaccine. Clones were read by immunoSEQ multiplex PCR, and TCRdb kept only the in-frame ones, dropping some. The sample holds approximately 130,000 clones, about nine tenths seen once. The CDR3 length is 15 residues. The germline gives CDR1 SGHAT, CDR2 FQNNGV. V dropped 7 bases and J dropped 4 bases, with 18 bases sitting between them. The chain joins TRBV11-2 to TRBJ2-3; D is possibly TRBD1 or TRBD2 (5 bases each). The sequences come from peripheral blood, collected on day 0 of AZD1222 vaccination. The receptor was isolated from an adult in good health. The chain's CDR3 is CASTLGVRGADTQYF. In DNA, the CDR3 is TGTGCCAGCACCCTAGGGGTCCGGGGAGCAGATACGCAGTATTTT.